This record covers a single T cell receptor (beta chain). What it recognizes is unknown. The sample originates from a study of cytomegalovirus exposure and HLA in healthy donors. Findings and caveats of the study: Most TCRs appeared rarely, but some public TCRs recurred in many donors. A missense DCLRE1C variant was associated with V- and J-gene trimming of TCR beta chains in a later analysis, and an independent cohort replicated the association.

The donors were healthy bone marrow donors. CDR1 MDHEN and CDR2 SYDVKM come from the germline V gene. V lost 6 bases to trimming and J lost 7 bases; unmatched junction nucleotides: 9. CDR3 length: 14 residues. The study ran its PCR with 60 Vbeta and 13 Jbeta primers. Here immunoSEQ multiplex PCR was the method, and the copy in TCRdb shows in-frame clones only, minus some. Of roughly 130,000 clones listed, 65% to 90% are singletons. Sequenced sample: PBMCs. The receptor comes from a girl aged 2-15 years in good health and CMV-seronegative. V gene TRBV28 combines with J gene TRBJ1-1; 9 bases are a match to TRBD1. The CDR3 protein is CASRGGWGQGEAFF. CDR3 bases: TGTGCCAGCAGGGGTGGATGGGGACAGGGTGAAGCTTTCTTT.